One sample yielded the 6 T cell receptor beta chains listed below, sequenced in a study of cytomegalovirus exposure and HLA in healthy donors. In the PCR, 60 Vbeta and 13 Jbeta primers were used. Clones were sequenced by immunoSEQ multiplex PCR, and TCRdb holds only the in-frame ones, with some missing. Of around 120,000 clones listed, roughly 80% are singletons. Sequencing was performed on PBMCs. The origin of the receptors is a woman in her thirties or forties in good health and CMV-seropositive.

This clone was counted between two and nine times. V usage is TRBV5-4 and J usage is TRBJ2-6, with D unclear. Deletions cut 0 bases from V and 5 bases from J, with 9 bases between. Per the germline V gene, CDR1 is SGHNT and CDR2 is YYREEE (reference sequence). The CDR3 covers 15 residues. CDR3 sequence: CASSLAPRRANVLTF. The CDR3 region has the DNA TGTGCCAGCAGCTTGGCTCCGAGGAGGGCCAACGTCCTGACTTTC.

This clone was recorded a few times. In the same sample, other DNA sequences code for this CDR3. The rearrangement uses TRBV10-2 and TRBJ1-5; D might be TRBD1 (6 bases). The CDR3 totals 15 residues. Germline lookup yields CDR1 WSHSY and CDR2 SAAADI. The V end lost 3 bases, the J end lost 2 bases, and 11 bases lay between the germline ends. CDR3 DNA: TGCGCCAGCAGTGAATCGGGACACCGCAATCAGCCCCAGCATTTT. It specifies CASSESGHRNQPQHF.

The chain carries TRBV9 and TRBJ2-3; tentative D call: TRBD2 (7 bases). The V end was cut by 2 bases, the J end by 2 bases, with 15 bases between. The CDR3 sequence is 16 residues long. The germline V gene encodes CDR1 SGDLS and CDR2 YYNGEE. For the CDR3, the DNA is TGTGCCAGCAGCGTCGGGGGGCGCGGGGCCACAGATACGCAGTATTTT. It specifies CASSVGGRGATDTQYF.

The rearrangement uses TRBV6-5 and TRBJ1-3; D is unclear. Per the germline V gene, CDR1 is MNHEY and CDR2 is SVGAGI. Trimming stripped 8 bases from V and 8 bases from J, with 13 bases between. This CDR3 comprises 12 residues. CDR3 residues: CASASRADTIYF. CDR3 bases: TGTGCCAGCGCCTCGAGGGCGGACACCATATATTTT.

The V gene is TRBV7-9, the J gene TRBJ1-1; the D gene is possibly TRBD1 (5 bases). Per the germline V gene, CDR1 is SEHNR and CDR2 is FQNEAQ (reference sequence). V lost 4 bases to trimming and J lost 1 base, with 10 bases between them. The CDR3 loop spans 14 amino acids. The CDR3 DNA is TGTGCCAGCAGCTGGGACGGGGGGAACACTGAAGCTTTCTTT. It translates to CASSWDGGNTEAFF.

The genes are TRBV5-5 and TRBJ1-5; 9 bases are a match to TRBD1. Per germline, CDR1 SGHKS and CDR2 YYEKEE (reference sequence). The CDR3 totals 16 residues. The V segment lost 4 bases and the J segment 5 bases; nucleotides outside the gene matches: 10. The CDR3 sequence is CASSQNPGQGHQPQHF. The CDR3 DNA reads TGTGCCAGCAGCCAAAATCCGGGACAGGGCCATCAGCCCCAGCATTTT. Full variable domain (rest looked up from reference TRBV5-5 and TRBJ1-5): DAGVTQSPTHLIKTRGQQVTLRCSPISGHKSVSWYQQVLGQGPQFIFQYYEKEERGRGNFPDRFSARQFPNYSSELNVNALLLGDSALYLCASSQNPGQGHQPQHFGDGTRLSIL.